This TCR beta chain is from a study of response to subunit inactivated influenza vaccine. Findings and limits, study-wide: Authors suggested each seasonal flu vaccination may recruit only limited numbers of new T cells.

TCRdb used MiXCR to reprocess the RT-PCR reads, holding one entry per CDR3 protein. The sample holds about 700,000 distinct CDR3 sequences, about a sixth seen once. This clonotype has only a few counts. What it recognizes is unknown. There are 15 residues in the CDR3. V lost 6 bases and J lost 2, with 16 bases in between. Sequencing was performed on PBMCs from blood, taken roughly 12 days after vaccination. V and J are TRBV12-3 or TRBV12-4 and TRBJ1-2; D unresolved. This clonotype was sampled from a man in his fifties or sixties who received an inactivated influenza vaccine. The CDR3 is CASSPGHQTNYGYTF. In DNA form, the CDR3 reads TGTGCCAGCAGCCCGGGCCACCAAACGAACTATGGCTACACCTTC.